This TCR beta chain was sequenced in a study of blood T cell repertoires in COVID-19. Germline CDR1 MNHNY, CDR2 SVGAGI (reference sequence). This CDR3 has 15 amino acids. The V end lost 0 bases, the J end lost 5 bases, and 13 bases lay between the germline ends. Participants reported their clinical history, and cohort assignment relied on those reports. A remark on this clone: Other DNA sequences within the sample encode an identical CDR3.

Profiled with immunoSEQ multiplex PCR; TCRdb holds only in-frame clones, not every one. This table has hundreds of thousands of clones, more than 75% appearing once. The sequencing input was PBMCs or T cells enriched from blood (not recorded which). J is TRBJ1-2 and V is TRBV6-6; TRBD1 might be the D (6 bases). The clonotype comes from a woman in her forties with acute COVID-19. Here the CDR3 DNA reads TGTGCCAGCAGTTACTCGTCCGGGACACCTTATGGCTACACCTTC. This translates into CASSYSSGTPYGYTF.